The T cell receptor beta chain described here comes from a study of OX40 agonist ivuxolimab in advanced cancers. At the level of the whole study: Ivuxolimab, which targeted the costimulatory receptor OX40 (CD134), was an agonistic, fully human IgG2 monoclonal antibody. Intravenous ivuxolimab was administered to patients every 2 weeks at six dose levels: 0.01, 0.1, 0.3, 1.5, 3 and 10 mg/kg. In the dose-escalation cohort, 82.7% of patients were male, and the mean age was about 55 years, with a range of 23 to 79. Of the 50 or so patients in dose escalation, 19 had hepatocellular carcinoma, some 15 had melanoma, 9 had renal cell carcinoma and 9 had head and neck cancer. Partial responses occurred in three dose-escalation patients: two with cutaneous melanoma and one with hepatocellular carcinoma. Prior anti-PD-1, anti-PD-L1 or anti-CTLA-4 therapy was permitted, and approximately 41% of dose-escalation patients had received checkpoint inhibitors. The paper covers the monotherapy dose-escalation part of the phase I ivuxolimab trial, which included N of about 51 patients. Peripheral TCRbeta sequencing was intended to test whether TCR sequence diversity was altered and clonal T-cell expansion was caused by ivuxolimab. Broad study findings and their caveats: In partial responders in the 0.1-3.0 mg/kg groups, normalized peripheral clonal expansion was found to be among the lowest, especially among CD8+ T cells. Antigen specificity was not determined for the clonally expanded peripheral T cells. After ivuxolimab, CD8+ T cells had more expanded clones than CD4+ T cells on average. At doses from 0.1 to 3.0 mg/kg, clonal expansion was seen in both CD4+ and CD8+ blood T cells between baseline and week 6. Low levels of normalized T-cell clonal expansion were also seen in some nonresponding patients.

Genomic DNA was isolated from the sorted cells so that the TCRbeta CDR3 region could be sequenced. The immunoSEQ Assay was used to sequence the TCRbeta CDR3 regions. TCRdb took this table from immuneACCESS and kept in-frame rearrangements with V and J called. Such tables lack part of the clones; where checked against another copy, unresolved V genes explain under half of the gap, and the rest is unexplained. A total of tens of thousands of clones appear in this sample, approximately 93% of them only once. Around 12% of the sample lies in the top ten. With regard to this clone: Its antigen is still unknown. Nothing much larger sits one base from this clone, and base qualities are not available.

The trial excluded patients who had a history of autoimmune disease or who were on systemic immunosuppression. In every dose cohort, peripheral blood was drawn for TCR sequencing at baseline, cycle 4 day 1, and cycle 7 day 1. The samples were taken from a phase I, first-in-human, multicenter, open-label dose-escalation trial of ivuxolimab. Adults with locally advanced or metastatic melanoma, renal cell carcinoma, hepatocellular carcinoma or head and neck squamous cell carcinoma were enrolled in the trial. Before TCR sequencing, CD4+ and CD8+ T cells were separately sorted from peripheral blood. This receptor was obtained from an adult with an advanced solid tumor such as melanoma, head and neck, liver or kidney cancer. The source material was CD4+ or CD8+ T cells sorted from blood, sampled in a trial of the OX40 agonist ivuxolimab.

The CDR3 is CASSSPGWRTYNEQFF. Here is the DNA: TGCGCCAGCAGCTCCCCCGGGTGGCGGACCTACAATGAGCAGTTCTTC. The receptor chain draws on TRBV4-1 and TRBJ2-1, with the D gene not confidently named. The germline V gene gives CDR1 as MGHRA and CDR2 as YSYEKL. Counted from cysteine to phenylalanine, this CDR3 has 16 amino acids. The CDR3 DNA has 48 bases and is translated from base 1. V lost 5 bases and J lost 2 bases; the stretch between them is 16 bases long.